This T cell receptor beta chain was sequenced in a study of blood T cell repertoires in COVID-19. Germline loops: CDR1 MGHRA, CDR2 YSYEKL. This CDR3 spans 15 amino acids. V lost 4 bases to trimming and J lost 6 bases, with 16 bases between them. Original processing notes: Estimation of nucleated cell counts relied on the amplification of reference gene primers. Sequencing used immunoSEQ multiplex PCR; TCRdb keeps in-frame clones, though not all of them. V and J calls and clone size are as listed in that table; D and trimming were resolved from the DNA. The sample holds some 270,000 clones, around nine tenths seen once.

The chain employs TRBV4-1 and TRBJ1-5; TRBD1 is a possible D gene (5 bases). The receptor comes from a man aged 40-55 years with active or convalescent COVID-19. The sequenced sample consisted of peripheral blood. The CDR3 DNA follows: TGCGCCAGCAGCCCCTCAGGGCAGGGTCGTCAGCCCCAGCATTTT. This encodes CASSPSGQGRQPQHF.